What follows are 18 T cell receptor beta chains derived from one specimen sequenced in a study of shared clonotypes between healthy human individuals. Naive CD8 cells lacked CD45RO, underwent positive selection for CCR7 and left out terminally differentiated effector memory CD45RA+ cells. Method: immunoSEQ multiplex PCR; TCRdb's copy keeps in-frame clones and lacks some. This sample has hundreds of thousands of clones, with less than 97% found just once. Source material: naive CD8+ T cells sorted from blood. Receptor source: a woman aged 30 to 39 in good health.

The chain is built from TRBV2 and TRBJ1-1; TRBD1 matches at 8 bases. The CDR3 consists of 16 residues. CDR1 and CDR2 from the germline V gene are SNHLY and FYNNEI. With 2 bases clipped from V and 5 bases from J, the junction kept 10 bases outside the gene matches. CDR3 bases: TGTGCCAGCAGTGAAAACAGGGGGTATCTCACAACTGAAGCTTTCTTT. This encodes CASSENRGYLTTEAFF.

The chain is built from TRBV21-1 and TRBJ2-5; whether TRBD2, the table's D call, matches the DNA was not checked. TRBV21-1 is termed a pseudogene. The CDR3 is 15 amino acids. The CDR3: CASSKGGGGAETQYF. The CDR3, as DNA: TGTGCCAGCAGCAAAGGAGGCGGGGGGGCGGAGACCCAGTACTTC.

The chain carries TRBV13 and TRBJ2-7; 9 bases match TRBD2. Trimming took 5 bases from V and 1 from J; bases not matched to a gene: 3. The germline gives CDR1 PRHDT, CDR2 FYEKMQ (reference sequence). The CDR3 has 14 amino acids. CDR3 sequence: CASSPSGRSYEQYF. CDR3 in DNA: TGTGCCAGCAGCCCCAGCGGGAGGTCCTACGAGCAGTACTTC.

This chain joins TRBV6-5 and TRBJ2-2; D unresolved. Germline loops: CDR1 MNHEY, CDR2 SVGAGI. The V gene lost 0 bases and the J gene lost 6 bases, with 2 bases spanning the gap. The CDR3 contains 12 residues. CDR3 sequence reads: CASSYSAGELFF. Here the CDR3 DNA reads TGTGCCAGCAGTTACTCGGCCGGGGAGCTGTTTTTT.

The genes are TRBV7-9 and TRBJ2-1, with D possibly being TRBD2 (6 bases). Germline CDR1 reads SEHNR; CDR2 reads FQNEAQ (reference sequence). This CDR3 is 18 amino acids long. The ends were cut back, 1 base at V and 0 bases at J, with 16 bases in the middle. In nucleotides, the CDR3 is TGTGCCAGCAGCTTAGTTATGAGCGGAGGGAGCTCCTACAATGAGCAGTTCTTC. Protein sequence: CASSLVMSGGSSYNEQFF.

The rearrangement links TRBV28 to TRBJ2-1, with D perhaps TRBD1 (5 bases). The CDR3 is 14 residues long. V lost 1 base and J lost 9, with 13 bases in between. CDR1 is MDHEN and CDR2 is SYDVKM in the germline V gene. As DNA, the CDR3 is TGTGCCAGCAGTTTATTCAGGGCGCAGGGTGAGCAGTTCTTC. Its protein product is CASSLFRAQGEQFF.

The chain uses TRBV11-2 and TRBJ1-1; no firm D call. The CDR3 length is 11 residues. The V gene's germline CDR1 is SGHAT and CDR2 FQNNGV. Trimming took off 10 bases at V and 8 bases at J, with 14 bases between the two ends. This CDR3 is CATTLGEEAFF. The CDR3 DNA reads TGTGCCACTACATTGGGCGAAGAAGCTTTCTTT.

V is TRBV7-9 and J is TRBJ2-1; D is uncertain. CDR3 size: 11 residues. Germline CDR1 reads SEHNR; CDR2 reads FQNEAQ (reference sequence). Trimming took 10 bases from V and 6 from J, leaving 10 bases between them. The CDR3 DNA sequence: TGTGCCACCCCGCGATCCAATGAGCAGTTCTTC. It specifies CATPRSNEQFF.

The rearrangement links TRBV28 to TRBJ2-7; maybe TRBD1 (6 bases). The V gene's germline CDR1 is MDHEN and CDR2 SYDVKM. V lost 7 bases and J lost 4, with 17 bases in between. CDR3 length equals 14 residues. The CDR3 region is CASKVAGAAYEQYF. Written as DNA, the CDR3 is TGTGCCAGCAAGGTAGCAGGGGCAGCGTACGAGCAGTACTTC.

This chain links TRBV6-5 with TRBJ2-1, with D maybe TRBD2 (5 bases). Germline values: CDR1 MNHEY, CDR2 SVGAGI. Trimming pared 5 bases from V and 4 bases from J, leaving 12 bases between. The CDR3 is made up of 14 amino acids. CDR3 residues: CASSQDWMYNEQFF. The CDR3 DNA reads as TGTGCCAGCAGTCAGGACTGGATGTACAATGAGCAGTTCTTC.

The genes are TRBV27 and TRBJ1-4; D not resolved. Looked up from germline, CDR1 is MNHEY and CDR2 is SMNVEV (reference sequence). This CDR3 has 14 amino acids. Trimming pared 5 bases from V and 4 bases from J, leaving 11 bases between. DNA of the CDR3: TGTGCCAGCAGTGTTCTGGGCCTTAATGAAAAACTGTTTTTT. Translation gives CASSVLGLNEKLFF.

The chain uses TRBV7-9 and TRBJ2-7, with TRBD2 identical over 9 bases. CDR3 length equals 17 residues. CDR1 SEHNR and CDR2 FQNEAQ come from the germline V gene (reference sequence). Trimming cost V 4 bases and J 0 bases; bases outside gene matches: 10. The CDR3, as DNA: TGTGCCAGCAGCTCTCCCCTTGGTAGCGGGAGCTCCTACGAGCAGTACTTC. Protein sequence: CASSSPLGSGSSYEQYF.

V usage is TRBV28 and J usage is TRBJ1-2, with TRBD1 matching 11 bases. This CDR3 is built from 13 residues. V lost 7 bases, J lost 7 bases, and 5 bases stayed unmatched. Germline V CDR1 and CDR2: MDHEN, SYDVKM. The CDR3: CASNGQGAGGYTF. The DNA for the CDR3 is TGTGCCAGCAATGGACAGGGGGCAGGTGGCTACACCTTC.

This rearrangement joins TRBV7-9 to TRBJ2-7, with D perhaps matching TRBD2 (6 bases). This CDR3 comprises 13 residues. Germline lookup yields CDR1 SEHNR and CDR2 FQNEAQ (reference sequence). V lost 5 bases, J lost 5 bases, and 13 bases lay in between. The CDR3 region has the DNA TGTGCCAGCAGCCTCCCCCGGGAGCACGAGCAGTACTTC. As protein: CASSLPREHEQYF. Full variable domain (remainder filled in from reference TRBV7-9 and TRBJ2-7): DTGVSQNPRHKITKRGQNVTFRCDPISEHNRLYWYRQTLGQGPEFLTYFQNEAQLEKSRLLSDRFSAERPKGSFSTLEIQRTEQGDSAMYLCASSLPREHEQYFGPGTRLTVT.

The chain links TRBV4-2 to TRBJ2-1; no clear D. The CDR3 is 13 residues long. Trimming stripped 0 bases from V and 6 bases from J, with 6 bases between. The V gene's germline CDR1 is LGHNA and CDR2 YNFKEQ. CDR3 loop: CASSQDMANEQFF. The CDR3 DNA sequence: TGTGCCAGCAGCCAAGATATGGCCAATGAGCAGTTCTTC.

The gene calls are TRBV7-8 and TRBJ2-7; D is uncertain. The CDR3 has 12 residues. The V end was cut by 11 bases, the J end by 1 base, with 12 bases between. CDR1 and CDR2 from the germline V gene are SGHVS and FQNEAQ. The CDR3 loop reads CASRGLSYEQYF. The CDR3 DNA sequence: TGTGCCTCTCGAGGCCTGTCCTACGAGCAGTACTTC.

The chain employs TRBV28 and TRBJ1-5, with D uncertain. CDR3 length equals 15 residues. Germline assignment: CDR1 MDHEN and CDR2 SYDVKM. V lost 5 bases to trimming and J lost 0 bases, with 11 bases between them. DNA for the CDR3: TGTGCCAGCAGTAGGGAGCACGTTAGCAATCAGCCCCAGCATTTT. This translates into CASSREHVSNQPQHF.

The chain joins TRBV28 to TRBJ2-7; TRBD1 matches at 7 bases. Germline V gene sequence: CDR1 MDHEN, CDR2 SYDVKM. The CDR3 has 16 residues. The V segment lost 3 bases and the J segment 3 bases; nucleotides outside the gene matches: 11. The CDR3 DNA reads as TGTGCCAGCAGTTTCCTGCCGGACAGGACCGTCTACGAGCAGTACTTC. Translated: CASSFLPDRTVYEQYF.